This passage covers 20 T cell receptor beta chains from one sample sequenced in a study of cytomegalovirus exposure and HLA in healthy donors. The PCR ran on 60 Vbeta and 13 Jbeta primers. Libraries were prepared by immunoSEQ multiplex PCR; TCRdb keeps only in-frame clonotypes and omits some of them. This table has 160,000 or so clones, around 82% appearing once. Sequencing was carried out using PBMCs. The receptors shown here come from a middle-aged man in good health and CMV-seronegative.

The chain links TRBV5-1 to TRBJ2-6; 11 bases are a match to TRBD1. This CDR3 contains 18 residues. With V trimmed by 4 bases and J by 1 base, 7 bases remained unmatched. Germline assignment: CDR1 SGHRS and CDR2 YFSETQ. The CDR3 protein is CASSPTGTGGSGANVLTF. CDR3 in DNA: TGCGCCAGCAGCCCAACCGGGACAGGGGGGTCTGGGGCCAACGTCCTGACTTTC.

The chain recombines TRBV7-6 with TRBJ2-5, with unresolved D. Germline V gene data show CDR1 as SGHVS and CDR2 as FNYEAQ. V lost 1 base, J lost 7 bases, and 10 bases lay in between. CDR3 length equals 13 residues. The CDR3 loop is CASSLDSSGTQYF. Here the CDR3 DNA reads TGTGCCAGCAGCTTAGACTCCTCGGGGACCCAGTACTTC.

This chain links TRBV11-3 with TRBJ2-1, with a weak D call TRBD1 (6 bases). Germline-derived CDR1 and CDR2 are SGHNT and YENEEA. The V gene lost 2 bases and the J gene lost 2 bases, with 10 bases spanning the gap. The CDR3 has 15 amino acids. The CDR3: CASSLNRATYNEQFF. CDR3 sequence (DNA): TGTGCCAGCAGCTTAAACAGGGCCACCTACAATGAGCAGTTCTTC.

The V and J genes are TRBV18 and TRBJ2-3; D uncertain. Deletions cut 3 bases from V and 5 bases from J, with 9 bases between. Per the germline V gene, CDR1 is KGHSH and CDR2 is LQKENI. The CDR3 loop spans 13 amino acids. The CDR3 nucleotides are TGTGCCAGCTCACCTCTCCTCGTAGATACGCAGTATTTT. Protein product: CASSPLLVDTQYF.

The chain employs TRBV27 and TRBJ1-1; D might be TRBD1 (6 bases). Deletions cut 1 base from V and 5 bases from J, with 17 bases between. Germline-derived CDR1 and CDR2 are MNHEY and SMNVEV (reference sequence). The CDR3 is 16 amino acids. The CDR3 DNA sequence: TGTGCCAGCAGTTTATATTCCGGGAACAGGGATACTGAAGCTTTCTTT. This codes for CASSLYSGNRDTEAFF.

V usage is TRBV2 and J usage is TRBJ1-1; the D gene is possibly TRBD1 (6 bases). V lost 2 bases and J 10 bases, leaving 14 bases between the germline ends. CDR1 and CDR2 from the germline V gene are SNHLY and FYNNEI. This CDR3 spans 13 amino acids. In DNA, the CDR3 is TGTGCCAGCAGTGAAAGGCAGGGAGGGGGAGCTTTCTTT. It specifies CASSERQGGGAFF.

The V gene is TRBV2, the J gene TRBJ2-7; 11 bases map to TRBD2. The length of the CDR3 is 15 residues. The V and J ends lost 5 bases and 6 bases, in that order; junction bases with no gene match: 9. Germline CDR1 reads SNHLY; CDR2 reads FYNNEI. The CDR3 region has the DNA TGTGCCAGCAGTTTGGGACTAGCGGTAACATTCGAGCAGTACTTC. This sequence encodes CASSLGLAVTFEQYF.

This chain's CDR3 is CASSKAQGLEKLFF. The CDR3 DNA reads TGTGCCAGCAGCAAAGCGCAGGGCCTTGAAAAACTGTTTTTT. The chain joins TRBV14 to TRBJ1-4; D may be TRBD1 (5 bases). In germline, CDR1 is SGHDN, CDR2 FVKESK. This CDR3 has 14 residues. The V and J ends lost 5 bases and 7 bases respectively, with 14 bases between them.

CDR3 amino acids: CAISEAVGYTF. Here the CDR3 DNA reads TGTGCCATCAGTGAAGCGGTGGGCTACACCTTC. The genes are TRBV10-3 and TRBJ1-2; D not resolved. Germline values: CDR1 ENHRY, CDR2 SYGVKD. The CDR3 loop spans 11 amino acids. The V end lost 3 bases, the J end lost 8 bases, and 7 bases lay between the germline ends.

The chain couples TRBV11-2 to TRBJ2-7; D is undetermined. The V end was cut by 0 bases, the J end by 3 bases, with 6 bases between. The germline CDR1 and CDR2 sequences are SGHAT and FQNNGV. This CDR3 region has 13 residues. Here the CDR3 DNA reads TGTGCCAGCAGCTTAGATAACTACTACGAGCAGTACTTC. Translating it yields CASSLDNYYEQYF.

This chain links TRBV7-2 with TRBJ2-5; D call uncertain. The V gene's germline CDR1 is SGHTA and CDR2 FQGNSA. The CDR3 runs to 13 residues. V was clipped by 2 bases and J by 5 bases, with 9 bases between them. This chain's CDR3 is CASSLQRGETQYF. CDR3 coding DNA: TGTGCCAGCAGCTTACAGCGTGGGGAGACCCAGTACTTC.

The chain employs TRBV19 and TRBJ1-1; unclear D gene. V gave up 5 bases and J gave up 5 bases, with 9 bases separating them. Germline V CDR1 and CDR2: LNHDA, SQIVND (reference sequence). The CDR3 sequence is 12 residues long. Here the CDR3 reads CASSSTVTEAFF. The DNA for the CDR3 is TGTGCCAGTAGTTCCACAGTGACTGAAGCTTTCTTT.

CDR3: CSVVTGAGWIQHF. The CDR3 nucleotides read TGCAGCGTAGTGACAGGGGCCGGATGGATCCAGCATTTT. The chain uses TRBV29-1 and TRBJ1-5; TRBD1 aligns across 8 bases. V lost 6 bases and J lost 12; bases outside the gene matches: 13. The CDR3 has 13 residues. Germline V CDR1 and CDR2: SQVTM, ANQGSEA.

The chain couples TRBV19 to TRBJ2-7; 10 bases agree with TRBD1. CDR1 LNHDA and CDR2 SQIVND come from the germline V gene (reference sequence). V was clipped by 8 bases and J by 7 bases; unmatched bases: 8. This CDR3 is built from 13 residues. Here the CDR3 DNA reads TGTGCCAGTGCGACAGGGGGCGCGGAGGAGCAGTACTTC. Protein: CASATGGAEEQYF.

The rearrangement uses TRBV9 and TRBJ1-2, with D perhaps TRBD1 (5 bases). The CDR3 runs to 15 residues. Trimming shortened V by 0 bases and J by 3 bases, and 12 bases separated the two germline ends. The germline V gene encodes CDR1 SGDLS and CDR2 YYNGEE. CDR3 in amino acids: CASSVDLRGDYGYTF. CDR3 nucleotides: TGTGCCAGCAGCGTAGACTTGCGGGGCGACTATGGCTACACCTTC.

This clone has just a few counts. The rearrangement uses TRBV29-1 and TRBJ1-1; possible D gene TRBD1, 6 bases. CDR3 length equals 13 residues. Trimming shortened V by 7 bases and J by 5 bases, and 17 bases separated the two germline ends. Germline V gene sequence: CDR1 SQVTM, CDR2 ANQGSEA. The CDR3, as DNA: TGCAGCGGAGACCAGGGGAGAGGGACTGAAGCTTTCTTT. It is translated as CSGDQGRGTEAFF.

V is TRBV7-9 and J is TRBJ1-1; the D is unclear. Germline CDR1 reads SEHNR; CDR2 reads FQNEAQ (reference sequence). The V end lost 2 bases, the J end lost 4 bases, and 8 bases lay between the germline ends. The CDR3 covers 13 residues. Written as DNA, the CDR3 is TGTGCCAGCAGCTTACGGGGTAGCACTGAAGCTTTCTTT. Translating gives CASSLRGSTEAFF. The full variable domain, rest sourced from reference TRBV7-9 and TRBJ1-1, is DTGVSQNPRHKITKRGQNVTFRCDPISEHNRLYWYRQTLGQGPEFLTYFQNEAQLEKSRLLSDRFSAERPKGSFSTLEIQRTEQGDSAMYLCASSLRGSTEAFFGQGTRLTVV.

The rearrangement links TRBV7-9 to TRBJ2-1, with D possibly TRBD2 on 6 matching bases. V lost 0 bases and J lost 7, with 16 bases in between. This CDR3 comprises 16 residues. CDR1 is SEHNR, CDR2 FQNEAQ, per germline (reference sequence). The CDR3 nucleotides read TGTGCCAGCAGCTTAGCCCCAGCGGGTGTTGAAAATGAGCAGTTCTTC. Translated: CASSLAPAGVENEQFF. The full variable domain, its missing parts supplied by reference TRBV7-9 and TRBJ2-1, is DTGVSQNPRHKITKRGQNVTFRCDPISEHNRLYWYRQTLGQGPEFLTYFQNEAQLEKSRLLSDRFSAERPKGSFSTLEIQRTEQGDSAMYLCASSLAPAGVENEQFFGPGTRLTVL.

The chain is built from TRBV7-3 and TRBJ1-1; maybe TRBD1 (6 bases). The CDR3 sequence is 16 residues long. V lost 3 bases to trimming and J lost 3 bases, with 17 bases between them. The V gene's germline CDR1 is SGHTA and CDR2 FQGTGA. The CDR3 DNA sequence: TGTGCCAGCAGCTTGACCGGGACATCTTGGGACACTGAAGCTTTCTTT. It specifies CASSLTGTSWDTEAFF.

This sequence joins TRBV6-1 and TRBJ2-2; 9 bases match TRBD1. V gave up 8 bases and J gave up 5 bases; unmatched junction bases: 3. The CDR3 extends over 13 amino acids. Germline CDR1 reads MNHNS; CDR2 reads SASEGT. The CDR3, as DNA: TGTGCCAGCCGGACAGGGGTAACCGGGGAGCTGTTTTTT. This gives the protein CASRTGVTGELFF.